Presented here are 7 T cell receptor beta chains from one specimen sequenced in a study of blood T cell repertoires in COVID-19. Some clones are missing from TCRdb's copy, which holds only in-frame ones; the method was immunoSEQ multiplex PCR. The sample yields 100,000 to 150,000 clones, 84% seen once. The sequencing input was PBMCs or T cells enriched from blood (not recorded which). Receptors were obtained from a man aged 35-49 years with acute COVID-19.

This clone has more than one count but fewer than ten. The V and J genes are TRBV27 and TRBJ1-6, with a tentative D call TRBD1 (5 bases). Looked up from germline, CDR1 is MNHEY and CDR2 is SMNVEV (reference sequence). This CDR3 comprises 17 residues. V shed 5 bases and J shed 0 bases, with 14 bases lying between them. The CDR3 coding sequence is TGTGCCAGCAGTACCCGGGACTGGAGCTCCTATAATTCACCCCTCCACTTT. This encodes CASSTRDWSSYNSPLHF.

The chain carries TRBV18 and TRBJ1-6; D perhaps matches TRBD1 (6 bases). The length of the CDR3 is 16 residues. V was pared by 3 bases and J by 10 bases, with 19 bases between. Looked up from germline, CDR1 is KGHSH and CDR2 is LQKENI. CDR3 region: CASSPSTGRSGSPLHF. The CDR3 nucleotides read TGTGCCAGCTCACCTTCGACAGGCCGAAGTGGGTCACCCCTCCACTTT.

This chain links TRBV27 with TRBJ2-7, with TRBD2 matching over 12 bases. Germline V gene data show CDR1 as MNHEY and CDR2 as SMNVEV (reference sequence). J gave up 3 bases and V 4 bases, and 4 bases lay outside the gene matches. This CDR3 is 15 amino acids long. CDR3 bases: TGTGCCAGCAGTTGGAGACTAGCGGGAGACTACGAGCAGTACTTC. It codes for CASSWRLAGDYEQYF.

The rearrangement uses TRBV3-1 (or the pseudogene TRBV3-2) and TRBJ2-5, with 15 bases that match TRBD2. Losses at the gene ends were 0 bases for V and 5 bases for J; bases not matched to a gene: 7. Germline CDR1 and CDR2: LGHDT and YNNKEL (reference sequence). CDR3 size: 18 residues. CDR3 in DNA: TGTGCCAGCAGCCAAGACGGGACTAGCGGGGGGCCGCAGGAGACCCAGTACTTC. It is translated as CASSQDGTSGGPQETQYF.

This clone was found a few times. The chain combines TRBV3-1 (or the pseudogene TRBV3-2) with TRBJ1-4; TRBD1 matches 7 bases. Germline trimming cut 4 bases from V and 3 bases from J; bases unmatched to any gene: 8. Germline V gene sequence: CDR1 LGHDT, CDR2 YNNKEL (reference sequence). The CDR3 runs to 16 residues. The CDR3, as DNA: TGTGCCAGCAGCCTCACACAGGGGTCGGCTAATGAAAAACTGTTTTTT. Its translation is CASSLTQGSANEKLFF.

This chain links TRBV19 with TRBJ2-1; 10 bases line up with TRBD2. V was clipped by 4 bases and J by 3 bases; unmatched bases: 6. The CDR3 length is 16 residues. Per germline, CDR1 LNHDA and CDR2 SQIVND (reference sequence). CDR3 nucleotides: TGTGCCAGTAGTACCATTTTAGCGGGAGGCTACAATGAGCAGTTCTTC. The encoded protein is CASSTILAGGYNEQFF.

CDR3 amino acids: CATGVRTPGSNQPQHF. For the CDR3, the DNA is TGTGCCACAGGGGTTCGGACTCCGGGTAGCAATCAGCCCCAGCATTTT. The V call is TRBV19, the J call TRBJ1-5; D may be TRBD1 (6 bases). Trimming removed 10 bases from V and 0 bases from J, with 19 bases in between. Germline V CDR1 and CDR2: LNHDA, SQIVND (reference sequence). CDR3 length: 16 residues.